This T cell receptor beta chain originates from a study of blood T cell repertoires in COVID-19 (dated by TCRdb to the early 2020s). Notes on the research overall: Collaborator samples came from the United States, Italy and Spain and covered acute and convalescent phases of COVID-19. Where HLA class I and class II types were available, the types were taken from metadata supplied by the sample provider, not from assay-based typing. Sample metadata almost always included a de-identified subject ID, COVID-19 status, age in years and sex. Deeply sampled blood TCRbeta repertoires from subjects exposed to, actively infected with, or recovered from COVID-19 were included in the dataset. The prospective study material was composed of cDNA or gDNA derived from T cells, B-cell-depleted T cells, or PBMCs. Samples were obtained from the ongoing ImmuneRACE study (first 160 participants) and from over 1,000 subjects provided by 6 global collaborators. The repertoires were released in a freely available public database meant as a resource for research on the immune response to SARS-CoV-2. The investigation overall reported the following: Clinical and demographic metadata were provided uncurated, with the amount varying by source and participant.

V trim: 1 base; J trim: 0 bases; unmatched bases: 6. From the cysteine up to the phenylalanine, the CDR3 has a length of 16 residues. The retained sequence is limited to the CDR3, 48 bases, with the frame set at the first base. The germline V gene supplies CDR1 SGHRS and CDR2 YFSETQ. Details on this clone: Which antigen it targets is not known. There are no base qualities to consult, and no much larger clone falls within one base.

The immunoSEQ Assay, a bias-controlled multiplex PCR, was used to amplify TCRbeta CDR3 regions from genomic DNA. In the authors' own workflow: The number of nucleated cells in each sample was estimated by amplification of reference gene primers within the assay. To quantify the absolute abundance of each unique TCRbeta CDR3 rearrangement, sequence reads were collapsed and filtered. Productive Simpson clonality was computed per sample as the square root of Simpson's diversity index over productive rearrangements. Not all clones reach the TCRdb copy of this immuneACCESS table, which keeps in-frame sequences only. Checked studies attribute under half of the gap to unresolved V genes and leave the rest unexplained. From that table come the V and J calls and clone size; the DNA was used to work out D and trimming. The sample profile shows around 84,000 clones; about three quarters of them were found once. Of the sample, roughly 5.6% is held by the ten largest clones.

The collaborating institutions used their own protocols to collect whole blood in K2EDTA tubes. Collaborator samples were shipped for TCRbeta analysis as frozen whole blood, isolated PBMCs, or DNA extracted from either sample type. Here the chain combines TRBV5-1 and TRBJ1-1, with 7 bases matching TRBD1. Specimen: peripheral blood. The sequence was collected from a man aged 45-65 years with active or convalescent COVID-19. The sequence in DNA is TGCGCCAGCAGCTTGCAAGGGGGCGTCATGAACACTGAAGCTTTCTTT. Translated, it reads CASSLQGGVMNTEAFF.